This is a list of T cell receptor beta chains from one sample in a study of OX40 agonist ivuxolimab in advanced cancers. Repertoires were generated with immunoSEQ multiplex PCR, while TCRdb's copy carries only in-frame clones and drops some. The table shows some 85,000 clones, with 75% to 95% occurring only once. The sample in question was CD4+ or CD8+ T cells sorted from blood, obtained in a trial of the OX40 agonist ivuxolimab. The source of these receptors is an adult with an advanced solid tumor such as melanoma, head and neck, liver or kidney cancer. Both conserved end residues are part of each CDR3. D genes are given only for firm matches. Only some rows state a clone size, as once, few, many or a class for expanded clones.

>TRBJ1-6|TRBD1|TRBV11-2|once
TGTGCCAGCAGTCGGGGACAGAATTTTTCACCCCTCCACTTT
CASSRGQNFSPLHF
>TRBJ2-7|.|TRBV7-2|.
TGTGCCAGCAGCTCGGCGGCGGGATACTACGAGCAGTACTTC
CASSSAAGYYEQYF
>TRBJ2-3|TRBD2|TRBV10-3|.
TGTGCCATCAGTGATTCCTCCGGGGCGGGAGAGGGTTTT
CAISDSSGAGEGF
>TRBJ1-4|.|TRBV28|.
TGTGCCAGCAGTGACCCTGGGGGACTGAATGAAAAACTGTTTTTT
CASSDPGGLNEKLFF
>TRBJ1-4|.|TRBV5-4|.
TGTGCCAGCAGCTTAGACAGCCAGGCAACTAATGAAAAACTGTTTTTT
CASSLDSQATNEKLFF
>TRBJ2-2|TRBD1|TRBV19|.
TGTGCCAGTAGGTGGACAGGGGGAACCGGGGAGCTGTTTTTT
CASRWTGGTGELFF
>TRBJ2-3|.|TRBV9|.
TGTGCCAGCAGCGTCGGCCCCAGGGATACGCAGTATTTT
CASSVGPRDTQYF
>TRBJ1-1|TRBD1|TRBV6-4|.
TGTGCCAGCAGCAAGGACAGGGGCACTGAAGCTTTCTTT
CASSKDRGTEAFF
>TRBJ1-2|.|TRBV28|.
TGTGCCAGCAGTTCGGCGTCGACAGACAACTATGGCTACACCTTC
CASSSASTDNYGYTF
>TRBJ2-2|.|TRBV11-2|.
TGTGCCAGCAGCCCCCAGGTTATCACCGGGGAGCTGTTTTTT
CASSPQVITGELFF
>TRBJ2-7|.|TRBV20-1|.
TGCAGTGCTAGAGATCATGGCTCGGTTGTCTTC
CSARDHGSVVF
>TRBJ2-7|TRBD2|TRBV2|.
TGTGCCAGCAGGAAAACTGTTGCTAGCGGGACCTACGAGCAGTACTTC
CASRKTVASGTYEQYF
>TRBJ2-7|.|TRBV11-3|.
TGTGCCAGCAGCCTGCTGGGCGACGAGCAGTACTTC
CASSLLGDEQYF
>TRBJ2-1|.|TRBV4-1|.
TGCGCCAGCAGCCCCAGACAAGGGGCCACGGGGGTCCCTAATGAGCAGTTCTTC
CASSPRQGATGVPNEQFF
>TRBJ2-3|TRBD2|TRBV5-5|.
TGTGCCAGCAGCTTGGGACTAGCGAGCACAGATACGCAGTATTTT
CASSLGLASTDTQYF
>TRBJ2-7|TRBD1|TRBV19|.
TGTGCCAGTCGTAGGACCGGACAGGGGTCTTTTCAGTACTTC
CASRRTGQGSFQYF
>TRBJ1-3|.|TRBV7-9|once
TGTGCCAGCAGCCCCGGCGGAGGAAACACCATATATTTT
CASSPGGGNTIYF
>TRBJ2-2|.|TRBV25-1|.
TGTGCCAGCACCGGAAACACCGGGGAGCTGTTTTTT
CASTGNTGELFF
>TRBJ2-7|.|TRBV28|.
TGTGCCAGCAGTTTATACCTCGAGGGGCGCGAGCAGTACTTC
CASSLYLEGREQYF